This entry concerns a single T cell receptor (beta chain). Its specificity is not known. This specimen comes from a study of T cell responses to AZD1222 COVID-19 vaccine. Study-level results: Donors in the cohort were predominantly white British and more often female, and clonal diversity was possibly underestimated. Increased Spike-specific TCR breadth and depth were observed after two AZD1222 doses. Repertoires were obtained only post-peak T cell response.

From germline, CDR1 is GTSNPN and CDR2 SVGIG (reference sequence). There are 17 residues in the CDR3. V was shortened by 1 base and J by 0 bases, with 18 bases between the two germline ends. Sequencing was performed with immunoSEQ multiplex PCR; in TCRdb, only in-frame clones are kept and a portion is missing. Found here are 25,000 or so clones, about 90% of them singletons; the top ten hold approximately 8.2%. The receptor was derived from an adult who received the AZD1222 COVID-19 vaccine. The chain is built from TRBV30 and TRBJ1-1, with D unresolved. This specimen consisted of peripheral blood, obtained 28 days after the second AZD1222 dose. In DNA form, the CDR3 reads TGTGCCTGGAGTGAGGTTAAGGGCAGGAGCATGAACACTGAAGCTTTCTTT. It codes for CAWSEVKGRSMNTEAFF.